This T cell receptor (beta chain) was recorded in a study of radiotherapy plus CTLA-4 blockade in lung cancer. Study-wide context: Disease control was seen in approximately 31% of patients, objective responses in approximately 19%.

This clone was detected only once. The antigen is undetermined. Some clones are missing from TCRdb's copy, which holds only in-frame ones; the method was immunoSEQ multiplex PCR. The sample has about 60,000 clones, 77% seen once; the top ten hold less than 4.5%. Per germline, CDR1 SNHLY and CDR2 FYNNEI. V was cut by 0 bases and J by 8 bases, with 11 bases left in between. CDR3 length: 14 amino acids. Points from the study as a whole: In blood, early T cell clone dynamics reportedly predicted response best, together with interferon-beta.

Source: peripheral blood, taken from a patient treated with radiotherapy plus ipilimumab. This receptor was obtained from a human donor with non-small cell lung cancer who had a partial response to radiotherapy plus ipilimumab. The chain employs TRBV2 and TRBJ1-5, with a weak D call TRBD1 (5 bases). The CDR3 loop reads CASSEAGQGEPQHF. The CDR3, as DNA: TGTGCCAGCAGTGAAGCGGGTCAAGGGGAGCCCCAGCATTTT.